This TCR beta chain was sequenced in a study of human T cells and chemical hapten exposure. At the level of the study: The sensitizer, 2% DPC, was used on around 2 cm by around 2 cm of upper inner arm skin.

Attachment of unique molecular identifiers to individual cDNA molecules was performed in the library. MiXCR, run by TCRdb on the RACE reads, gives a single entry per CDR3 protein. This table has around 160,000 distinct CDR3 sequences, around 13% appearing once. The germline CDR1 and CDR2 sequences are KGHSH and LQKENI. CDR3 length: 16 amino acids. V was clipped by 1 base and J by 2 bases, with 14 bases between them. Time point here: patch test 1, 2 weeks after DPC sensitization. As for treatment: therapeutic diphenylcyclopropenone sensitization with weekly scalp DPC. This chain uses TRBV18 with TRBJ1-1; no clear D gene. The sequence was obtained from a woman under 40 with alopecia areata. Some clones in this sample may be carry-over from other donors' samples. The material was whole blood, obtained in connection with sensitization to the hapten diphenylcyclopropenone (DPC). Written as DNA, the CDR3 is TGTGCCAGCTCACCACTTAGCGGTTTTGAAAACACTGAAGCTTTCTTT. Encoded protein: CASSPLSGFENTEAFF.